This T cell receptor beta chain appears in the sequencing data of a study of PD-1 blockade in classical Hodgkin lymphoma. About the study: Patients got intravenous nivolumab 3 mg/kg every 2 weeks.

TCRdb's table, derived via immunoSEQ multiplex PCR, lists solely in-frame clones and lacks some. The sample consists of about 98,000 clones, 92% of them appearing once. Each patient's relapse followed autologous stem cell transplantation, and brentuximab vedotin exposure varied. Study-level points and caveats: Complete responders' diversity at baseline resembled that of newly diagnosed patients. At C4D1, TCR diversity had climbed significantly for CD4+ cells, though not for CD8+ cells.

Germline V lookup: CDR1 SGHRS, CDR2 YFSETQ. CDR3 length equals 17 residues. J gave up 0 bases and V 4 bases, and 11 bases lay outside the gene matches. A word on this clone: What it recognizes is unknown.

The J gene is TRBJ2-7, the V gene TRBV5-1; 9 bases agree with TRBD2. The starting material was peripheral blood mononuclear cells (PBMCs), obtained at baseline. This sequence originates from a human donor with classical Hodgkin lymphoma. The CDR3 DNA is TGCGCCAGCAGCCTTAATCCCCTTAGCGGGAGCTCCTACGAGCAGTACTTC. This gives the protein CASSLNPLSGSSYEQYF. The variable domain in full, with the rest retrieved from reference TRBV5-1 and TRBJ2-7, is KAGVTQTPRYLIKTRGQQVTLSCSPISGHRSVSWYQQTPGQGLQFLFEYFSETQRNKGNFPGRFSGRQFSNSRSEMNVSTLELGDSALYLCASSLNPLSGSSYEQYFGPGTRLTVT.